Sequencing of this T cell receptor (beta chain) was carried out in a study of technical replicates of blood from several donors. TCRdb's copy holds only in-frame clones and misses some; the assay was immunoSEQ multiplex PCR. The table includes 55,000 to 75,000 clones, about 95% detected once. With 6 bases removed from V and 2 bases from J, the gap between germline ends came to 12 bases. The CDR3 extends over 13 amino acids. Germline-derived CDR1 and CDR2 are SGHRS and YFSETQ. Sequenced sample: PBMCs. The V and J genes are TRBV5-1 and TRBJ2-7; D is possibly TRBD1 (6 bases). The origin of this receptor is a human donor in good health. Some clones in this sample may be carry-over from other donors' samples. CDR3 DNA sequence: TGCGCCAGCACCATGACAGGAACCTACGAGCAGTACTTC. Protein sequence: CASTMTGTYEQYF.